This is a list of T cell receptor beta chains from one sample in a study of blood T cell repertoires in COVID-19. Sequencing was performed with immunoSEQ multiplex PCR; in TCRdb, only in-frame clones are kept and a portion is missing. The table lists around 85,000 clones, about 84% of them singletons. Sequencing was done on a sample of peripheral blood. These receptors came from a man aged 50 to 59 with active COVID-19. CDR3s include the opening cysteine and the closing phenylalanine or tryptophan. The order of the fields is J gene, clone size, V gene, D gene, CDR3 DNA, CDR3 protein. D genes are given only for firm matches. Clone size is not always given. Where it is, it says once, few, many or a class for expanded clones.

TRBJ2-3 | - | TRBV7-2 | - | TGTGCCAGCAGCGCCTACAGGGGCACAGATACGCAGTATTTT | CASSAYRGTDTQYF
TRBJ2-1 | few | TRBV4-2 | TRBD2 | TGTGCCAGCAGCCCTGAGGGACTAGCGGTCTCCTACAATGAGCAGTTCTTC | CASSPEGLAVSYNEQFF
TRBJ2-7 | - | TRBV27 | TRBD2 | TGTGCCAGCAGTTACGAGGGACTAGGGTACGAGCAGTACTTC | CASSYEGLGYEQYF
TRBJ2-3 | - | TRBV2 | TRBD2 | TGTGCCAGCAGTCTAACTAGCGGGAGTCTTTCAGATACGCAGTATTTT | CASSLTSGSLSDTQYF
TRBJ2-1 | - | TRBV3-1/TRBV3-2 | TRBD2 | TGTGCCAGCAGCTACCTAGCGGGAGGAGGTAATGAGCAGTTCTTC | CASSYLAGGGNEQFF
TRBJ2-3 | - | TRBV7-2 | - | TGTGCCAGCAGCTTAAGCGGAGGCCCCCTTAGCACAGATACGCAGTATTTT | CASSLSGGPLSTDTQYF
TRBJ1-5 | - | TRBV28 | - | TGTGCCAGCAGTGCTACAGGGTCGGGTCAGCCCCAGCATTTT | CASSATGSGQPQHF
TRBJ2-2 | - | TRBV6-5 | - | TGTGCCAGCAGTTACTCGCGGAACCTTTACACCGGGGAGCTGTTTTTT | CASSYSRNLYTGELFF
TRBJ2-3 | - | TRBV19 | TRBD2 | TGTGCCACCAGGGAGGGCGGCGCTAGCACAGATACGCAGTATTTT | CATREGGASTDTQYF
TRBJ1-2 | once | TRBV3-1/TRBV3-2 | - | TGTGCCAGCGGCCCTACCGGGAACTATGGCTACACCTTC | CASGPTGNYGYTF
TRBJ2-5 | - | TRBV28 | - | TGTGCCAGCAGTACAAGGGACTTCCAAGAGACCCAGTACTTC | CASSTRDFQETQYF
TRBJ1-3 | - | TRBV20-1 | - | TGCAGTGCTAGTCGACAGGGAAACACCATATATTTT | CSASRQGNTIYF
TRBJ1-4 | few | TRBV28 | TRBD1 | TGTGCCATCCTGGACAGGGGAGAAAATGAAAAACTGTTTTTT | CAILDRGENEKLFF
TRBJ2-1 | - | TRBV11-2 | - | TGTGCCAGCAGCTCCCGCGGGCCTGGGAATGAGCAGTTCTTC | CASSSRGPGNEQFF
TRBJ2-7 | - | TRBV5-1 | - | TGCGCCAGCAGCTACGGACAGCTGAGCTCCTACGAGCAGTACTTC | CASSYGQLSSYEQYF
TRBJ1-1 | - | TRBV28 | - | TGTGCCAGCAGTCCCCAATTAGAGACAAGTCAAGCTTTCTTT | CASSPQLETSQAFF
TRBJ1-2 | - | TRBV5-1 | TRBD1 | TGCGCCAGCAGCTTAGGCAGGGGGCGTGAGGCTAACTATGGCTACACCTTC | CASSLGRGREANYGYTF
TRBJ1-1 | - | TRBV7-9 | - | TGTGCCAGCAGCCCGACAGCTAACACTGAAGCTTTCTTT | CASSPTANTEAFF
TRBJ2-3 | once | TRBV4-3 | TRBD2 | TGCGCCAGCAGCCAAGATTGGGTGGTGGGAGGGTTCACAGATACGCAGTATTTT | CASSQDWVVGGFTDTQYF
TRBJ2-7 | - | TRBV6-6 | - | TGTGCCAGCAGTGTAGGGGGCTACGAGCAGTACTTC | CASSVGGYEQYF
TRBJ1-1 | - | TRBV30 | - | TGTGCCTGGGTGGGTCCGACGGGAGACAACACTGAAGCTTTCTTT | CAWVGPTGDNTEAFF
TRBJ2-3 | - | TRBV5-6 | TRBD2 | TGTGCCAGCTTACTAGCGGGACCAACCCCGACGCAGTATTTT | CASLLAGPTPTQYF
TRBJ1-2 | few | TRBV28 | - | TGTGCCAGCAGTTCCCCCTCGCAGGGTCGGGATGGCTACACCTTC | CASSSPSQGRDGYTF
TRBJ1-5 | - | TRBV30 | TRBD1 | TGTGCCTGGAGCCCGGGACAGGGGGCTCGACAGCCCCAGCATTTT | CAWSPGQGARQPQHF
TRBJ2-7 | - | TRBV7-9 | TRBD2 | TGTGCCAGCAGCCCCGGACTGCGGGAGTACGAGCAGTACTTC | CASSPGLREYEQYF
TRBJ2-7 | - | TRBV4-2 | - | TGTGCCAGCAGCCAAGATCGGGACGAGCAGTACTTC | CASSQDRDEQYF
TRBJ2-7 | - | TRBV5-1 | TRBD1 | TGCGCCAGCAGCCCGGGACAGATTATCTCCTACGAGCAGTACTTC | CASSPGQIISYEQYF
TRBJ2-1 | - | TRBV6-1 | TRBD2 | TGTGCCAGCAGTGCATTAGCGGGAGGTCCCTACAATGAGCAGTTCTTC | CASSALAGGPYNEQFF
TRBJ2-3 | - | TRBV27 | TRBD2 | TGTGCCAGCACATCTCTAGCGGGGGGCATAGTTAGCACAGATACGCAGTATTTT | CASTSLAGGIVSTDTQYF
TRBJ1-4 | - | TRBV5-6 | TRBD1 | TGTGCCAGCAGCCGTACAGGGGTGAATGAAAAACTGTTTTTT | CASSRTGVNEKLFF
TRBJ1-4 | - | TRBV6-5 | - | TGTGCCAGCCTACAAAGGGGCGGTGAAAAACTGTTTTTT | CASLQRGGEKLFF
TRBJ2-7 | - | TRBV2 | - | TGTGCCAGCAGCGACCCCCGCGGCGGGAACTTGGGCGAGCAGTACTTC | CASSDPRGGNLGEQYF
TRBJ1-6 | few | TRBV7-3 | TRBD1 | TGTGCCAGCAGCCTGGGACAGGGGATGTCACCCCTCCACTTT | CASSLGQGMSPLHF
TRBJ2-7 | once | TRBV27 | - | TGTGCCAGCACCGAGGGTGGTGAGCAGTACTTC | CASTEGGEQYF
TRBJ2-7 | few | TRBV27 | TRBD1 | TGTGCCAGCAGTTTAAGGTTACCCGGGACAGGGGGTGGCTACGAGCAGTACTTC | CASSLRLPGTGGGYEQYF
TRBJ2-7 | - | TRBV7-2 | - | TGTGCCAGCAGCTTAGCAAGACTAGGCTCCTACGAGCAGTACTTC | CASSLARLGSYEQYF
TRBJ2-7 | once | TRBV9 | TRBD1 | TGTGCCAGCAGCGGACAGGGCCACTACGAGCAGTACTTC | CASSGQGHYEQYF
TRBJ2-7 | - | TRBV7-8 | - | TGTGCCAGCAGCGACAATTCAAGGCGCGCCTCCTACGAGCAGTACTTC | CASSDNSRRASYEQYF
TRBJ1-5 | - | TRBV15 | - | TGTGCCACCAGCAGAGACAGGGGAAGCAATCAGCCCCAGCATTTT | CATSRDRGSNQPQHF
TRBJ1-2 | - | TRBV29-1 | - | TGCAGCGTTGATTCTGTAGGGGGGGATGGCTACACCTTC | CSVDSVGGDGYTF
TRBJ1-1 | - | TRBV4-3 | - | TGCGCCAGCAGCGAACTCGTGATGAACACTGAAGCTTTCTTT | CASSELVMNTEAFF
TRBJ1-1 | - | TRBV7-2 | - | TGTGCCAGCAGCTCCCGGGCCCAGGGGAAGAACACTGAAGCTTTCTTT | CASSSRAQGKNTEAFF
TRBJ2-3 | - | TRBV10-3 | - | TGTGCCATCAGTGAATCGGATACGCAGTATTTT | CAISESDTQYF
TRBJ1-2 | - | TRBV7-2 | - | TGTGCCAGCAGCTTAGGGGGGGGCGCGCATGGCTACACCTTC | CASSLGGGAHGYTF
TRBJ1-5 | once | TRBV6-5 | TRBD1 | TGTGCCAGCAGCCCGACAGGGCATCAGCCCCAGCATTTT | CASSPTGHQPQHF
TRBJ2-1 | - | TRBV7-9 | TRBD2 | TGTGCCAGCAGCTCAAGCGGGGGGGTTAATGAGCAGTTCTTC | CASSSSGGVNEQFF
TRBJ1-1 | - | TRBV28 | TRBD1 | TGTGCCAGCAGGCTTCCCGGGACAGGGGGCCTTAACACTGAAGCTTTCTTT | CASRLPGTGGLNTEAFF
TRBJ2-3 | - | TRBV5-1 | - | TGCGCCAGCAGCTTGGGCGGGATCGGAGATACGCAGTATTTT | CASSLGGIGDTQYF
TRBJ2-7 | - | TRBV9 | TRBD2 | TGTGCCAGCAGCCCTGGGGGTAGCGGGAGGGCCAATGAGCAGTACTTC | CASSPGGSGRANEQYF
TRBJ2-1 | - | TRBV3-1/TRBV3-2 | TRBD2 | TGTGCCAGCAGCCCCCGACTAGCGCCTTACAATGAGCAGTTCTTC | CASSPRLAPYNEQFF
TRBJ2-7 | few | TRBV5-1 | - | TGCGCCAGCAGCCTCTCGAGGCCCTCCTACGAGCAGTACTTC | CASSLSRPSYEQYF
TRBJ2-7 | - | TRBV3-1/TRBV3-2 | - | TGTGCCAGCAGCCAAGATATGAGGGAGCAGTACTTC | CASSQDMREQYF
TRBJ2-3 | - | TRBV11-2 | TRBD2 | TGTGCCAGCAGCCCGCACAGAGGACTAGCGGGAGGGCCGCGGTCTACGCAGTATTTT | CASSPHRGLAGGPRSTQYF
TRBJ1-4 | - | TRBV9 | - | TGTGCCAGCAGGCGGACGAGGGAAGAAAAACTGTTTTTT | CASRRTREEKLFF
TRBJ1-6 | - | TRBV5-4 | TRBD1 | TGTGCCAGCAGCTTGGCAGGGGGGATAAGTTCACCCCTCCACTTT | CASSLAGGISSPLHF